Reported below is one T cell receptor (beta chain). What it binds is not known. This entry belongs to a study of CD8+CD57+ T cells in acquired aplastic anemia. Study-level information: Each DNA sample taken from sorted CD4+ and CD8+ cells came to 3.2 ug on average.

The V segment lost 5 bases and the J segment 9 bases; nucleotides outside the gene matches: 6. The CDR3 consists of 15 residues. In germline, CDR1 is KGHDR, CDR2 SFDVKD. Sequencing was done on patients that had shown CD8+CD57+ cell expansion by flow cytometry. Patients uniformly had severe acquired aplastic anemia. The template for TCR beta VDJ and CDR3 sequence profiling was genomic DNA. TCRdb passed the reads through MiXCR, listing each CDR3 protein once. The table includes 160,000 or so distinct CDR3 sequences, 70% to 75% detected once. Study-wide results and limits: Found in both controls and patients were 25 to 35 CD8+ CDR3 sequences. CD8+ Simpson's diversity in patients was not significantly different from that in controls.

The specimen was sorted CD4+, CD8+, or CD8+CD57+ T cells (not recorded which) from PBMCs. The chain is built from TRBV24-1 and TRBJ2-1, with 13 positions matching TRBD2. The sequence was collected from a human donor with aplastic anemia. In nucleotides, the CDR3 is TGTGCCACCAGTGGCGTGGGACTAGCGGGAATTGAGCAGTTCTTC. Translated: CATSGVGLAGIEQFF.